This T cell receptor beta chain was sequenced in a study of blood T cells in healthy people across ages. Study-wide findings and caveats: Significant beta diversity loss was already apparent by age roughly 38, declining roughly linearly.

The CDR3 is 11 residues long. V lost 9 bases to trimming and J lost 4 bases, with 5 bases between them. CDR1 is KGHDR and CDR2 is SFDVKD in the germline V gene. About this clonotype itself: What it recognizes is unknown.

A J-beta primer mix and a sample-barcoded 5' primer were used in a second PCR of about 7 to 12 cycles. TCRdb reanalysed the 5' RACE reads using MiXCR and keeps one entry per CDR3 protein. The profile covers around 1,700,000 distinct CDR3 sequences, with about 28% appearing a single time and more than 6% taken by the ten largest. The sequencing sample was made of blood. The receptor's source is a woman in her twenties or thirties in good health. The genes are TRBV24-1 and TRBJ2-2; perhaps D is TRBD1 or TRBD2 (5 bases each). CDR3 region: CATGGTGELFF. CDR3 DNA: TGTGCCACCGGGGGCACCGGGGAGCTGTTTTTT.